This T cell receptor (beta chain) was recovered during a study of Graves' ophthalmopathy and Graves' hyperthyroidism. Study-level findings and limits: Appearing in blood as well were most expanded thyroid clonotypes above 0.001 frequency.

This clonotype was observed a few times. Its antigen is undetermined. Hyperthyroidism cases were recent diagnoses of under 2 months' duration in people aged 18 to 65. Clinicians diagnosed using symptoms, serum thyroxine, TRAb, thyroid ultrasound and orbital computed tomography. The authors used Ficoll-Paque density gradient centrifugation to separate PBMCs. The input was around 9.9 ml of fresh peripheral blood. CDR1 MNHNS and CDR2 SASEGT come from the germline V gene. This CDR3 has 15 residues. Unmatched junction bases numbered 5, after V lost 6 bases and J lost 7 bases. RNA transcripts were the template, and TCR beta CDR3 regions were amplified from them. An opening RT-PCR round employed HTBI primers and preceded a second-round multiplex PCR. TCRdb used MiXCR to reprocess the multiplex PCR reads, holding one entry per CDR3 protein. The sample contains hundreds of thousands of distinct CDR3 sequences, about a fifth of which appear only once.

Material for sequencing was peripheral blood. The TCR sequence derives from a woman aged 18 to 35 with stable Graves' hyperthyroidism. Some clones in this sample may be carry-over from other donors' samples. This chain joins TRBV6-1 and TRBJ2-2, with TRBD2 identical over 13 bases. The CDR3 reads CASRTSGRAVGELFF. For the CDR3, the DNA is TGTGCCAGCAGAACTAGCGGGAGGGCCGTCGGGGAGCTGTTTTTT.